Each of the 8 T cell receptor beta chains below was sequenced from the same sample in a study of blood T cell repertoires in COVID-19 (TCRdb year 2020). Library construction relied on the immunoSEQ multiplex PCR assay. Here the immuneACCESS table is served through TCRdb, limited to in-frame sequences with V and J called. Missing clones are a known gap in these copies; in checked studies unresolved V genes cover under half, and the rest lacks a known reason. Counted in this sample were 9,500 to 11,000 clones; approximately 84% of them appeared once. Together, the top ten hold approximately 32% of the sample. Sequences were obtained from peripheral blood. The receptors were gathered from a middle-aged man with active COVID-19.

The table lists this clone with a few counts. The V call is TRBV11-2, the J call TRBJ1-2, with TRBD1 identical over 9 bases. Looked up from germline, CDR1 is SGHAT and CDR2 is FQNNGV. The CDR3 has 17 amino acids. V was clipped by 3 bases and J by 6 bases; unmatched bases: 14. The CDR3 protein is CASSFLGQGTPDHGYTF. The CDR3 DNA reads TGTGCCAGCAGCTTTTTAGGACAGGGGACGCCCGATCATGGCTACACCTTC.

The chain uses TRBV6-5 and TRBJ2-5, with TRBD2 matching over 7 bases. V lost 2 bases, J lost 5 bases, and 5 bases stayed unmatched. Germline CDR1 and CDR2: MNHEY and SVGAGI. CDR3 length: 14 amino acids. CDR3 loop: CASSYGEGPETQYF. CDR3 DNA: TGTGCCAGCAGTTACGGGGAGGGCCCTGAGACCCAGTACTTC.

J is TRBJ1-1 and V is TRBV9; D is possibly TRBD1 (5 bases). V shed 4 bases and J shed 4 bases, with 14 bases lying between them. The CDR3 spans 14 residues. Germline CDR1 and CDR2: SGDLS and YYNGEE. CDR3 DNA sequence: TGTGCCAGCAGCCCTCGGGGGGGGGTCACTGAAGCTTTCTTT. It encodes CASSPRGGVTEAFF.

The gene calls are TRBV28 and TRBJ2-7, with a possible D match to TRBD2 (7 bases). From germline, CDR1 is MDHEN and CDR2 SYDVKM. The CDR3 extends over 14 amino acids. V lost 2 bases and J 4 bases, leaving 12 bases between the germline ends. CDR3 DNA sequence: TGTGCCAGCAGTTTAGCGGGGGCGGGGTACGAGCAGTACTTC. This translates into CASSLAGAGYEQYF. The full variable domain, its missing parts supplied by reference TRBV28 and TRBJ2-7, is DVKVTQSSRYLVKRTGEKVFLECVQDMDHENMFWYRQDPGLGLRLIYFSYDVKMKEKGDIPEGYSVSREKKERFSLILESASTNQTSMYLCASSLAGAGYEQYFGPGTRLTVT.

The gene calls are TRBV28 and TRBJ2-7; TRBD2 aligns across 11 bases. Germline V CDR1 and CDR2: MDHEN, SYDVKM. V lost 4 bases, J lost 5 bases, and 7 bases stayed unmatched. CDR3 length equals 15 residues. The DNA for the CDR3 is TGTGCCAGCAGTTCCCCACTAGCGGGAGTCAACGAGCAGTACTTC. This gives the protein CASSSPLAGVNEQYF.

The chain is built from TRBV6-2 or TRBV6-3 and TRBJ2-3; TRBD1 matches at 8 bases. After removal of 3 bases from V and 1 base from J, the junction contained 15 bases not matched to a gene. From germline, CDR1 is MNHEY and CDR2 SVGEGT. This CDR3 has 19 residues. The CDR3 region is CASSYRRTGSDLGTDTQYF. The CDR3 DNA is TGTGCCAGCAGTTATCGAAGGACAGGGTCGGACCTAGGCACAGATACGCAGTATTTT.

The V and J genes are TRBV10-3 and TRBJ2-2; perhaps TRBD2 as D (5 bases). Trimming stripped 0 bases from V and 1 base from J, with 12 bases between. Germline V gene data show CDR1 as ENHRY and CDR2 as SYGVKD. The CDR3 has 17 residues. The CDR3 region is CAISESLRERNTGELFF. The CDR3 DNA follows: TGTGCCATCAGTGAGTCGTTGAGGGAGAGGAACACCGGGGAGCTGTTTTTT.

The chain is built from TRBV9 and TRBJ2-7; D may be TRBD1 (5 bases). Germline CDR1 SGDLS, CDR2 YYNGEE. This CDR3 is 13 amino acids long. V lost 2 bases to trimming and J lost 3 bases, with 9 bases between them. The CDR3 loop reads CASSVGQNYEQYF. DNA for the CDR3: TGTGCCAGCAGCGTGGGGCAGAACTACGAGCAGTACTTC.